This note documents a single TCR beta chain sequence. The CDR3 extends over 14 amino acids. Trimming cost V 3 bases and J 8 bases; bases outside gene matches: 8. The germline CDR1 and CDR2 sequences are MGHRA and YSYEKL. This record belongs to a study of blood T cell repertoires in COVID-19. As processed by the authors: Nucleated cell number was recorded as an estimate derived from reference gene primer amplification. TCRdb's table, derived via immunoSEQ multiplex PCR, lists solely in-frame clones and lacks some. From that table come the V and J calls and clone size; the DNA was used to work out D and trimming. The table shows about 400,000 clones, with 89% occurring only once.

V usage is TRBV4-1 and J usage is TRBJ1-2; 8 bases align to TRBD1. Sequenced material: PBMCs or T cells enriched from blood (not recorded which). This sequence originates from a woman aged 25-40 years who had recovered from COVID-19. CDR3 loop: CASSHGQGGMGYTF. The CDR3 DNA sequence: TGCGCCAGCAGCCATGGACAGGGAGGGATGGGCTACACCTTC.